These 18 T cell receptor beta chains came from one sample sequenced in a study of tumor-infiltrating lymphocytes in primary liver carcinoma. cDNA specific to TCR beta was made from 500 to 650 ng of total RNA, with a constant-region primer employed for priming. Libraries covering TCR beta were generated through three nested multiplex PCR rounds (using a slightly modified ARM-PCR). Use of TRBV1-TRBV30 forward primers with a C-beta reverse primer characterized the first two PCR rounds, which lasted approximately 11 cycles each. One entry per CDR3 protein, called by TCRdb with MiXCR from the multiplex PCR reads. The sample includes tens of thousands of distinct CDR3 sequences, approximately 71% of them seen just once. Joint extraction of RNA and DNA used roughly 17-32 mg of bulk tissue that was unsorted. Sequencing input: tumor-adjacent normal liver tissue. The receptors here all came from a man in his forties with primary liver carcinoma and hepatitis B virus infection.

To note about this clonotype: The CDR3 end shows no conserved phenylalanine or tryptophan, and so a read error is likely. This chain's CDR3 is CAWNWLAGSTGELFY. The CDR3 region has the DNA TGTGCCTGGAATTGGCTAGCGGGAAGCACCGGGGAGCTGTTTTAT. This chain uses TRBV30 with TRBJ2-2, with TRBD2 matching over 9 bases. The CDR3 covers 15 residues. The V segment lost 4 bases and the J segment 4 bases; nucleotides outside the gene matches: 7. Germline V gives CDR1 GTSNPN, CDR2 SVGIG (reference sequence).

This sequence joins TRBV11-2 and TRBJ2-5; 8 bases are a match to TRBD2. The CDR3 is made up of 17 amino acids. The germline CDR1 and CDR2 sequences are SGHAT and FQNNGV. This CDR3 is CVGSLRLAGDSSETQYF. CDR3 bases: TGTGTCGGCAGCTTAAGGCTAGCGGGTGACTCGAGCGAGACCCAGTACTTC. Variable domain in full (rest from reference TRBV11-2 and TRBJ2-5): EAGVAQSPRYKIIEKRQSVAFWCNPISGHATLYWYQQILGQGPKLLIQFQNNGVVDDSQLPKDRFSAERLKGVDSTLKIQPAKLEDSAVYLCVGSLRLAGDSSETQYFGPGTRLLVL.

The chain joins TRBV29-1 to TRBJ2-1; possibly TRBD2 for D (5 bases). With 3 bases removed from V and 9 bases from J, the gap between germline ends came to 15 bases. Germline-derived CDR1 and CDR2 are SQVTM and ANQGSEA. There are 13 residues in the CDR3. The CDR3 DNA reads TGCAGCGTTGAGGCTAGTGGGAGAATTGAGCAGTTCTTC. This sequence encodes CSVEASGRIEQFF.

In the case of this clonotype: One end of the junction does not line up with germline, which may come from a read error. The chain links TRBV11-2 to TRBJ1-4, with 7 bases aligning to TRBD1. Germline CDR1 is SGHAT and CDR2 is FQNNGV. The CDR3 has 16 residues. The CDR3 DNA follows: TGTGCCAGCAGCACCACGACAGGGTTTGGTAATGAAGAACTGTTTTTT. This gives the protein CASSTTTGFGNEELFF.

This chain uses TRBV5-1 with TRBJ2-5, with 13 bases fitting TRBD2. CDR3 length: 17 amino acids. Germline trimming cut 7 bases from V and 2 bases from J; bases unmatched to any gene: 11. Germline V gives CDR1 SGHRS, CDR2 YFSETQ. The chain's CDR3 is CASGPYGLAGEQETQYF. As DNA, the CDR3 is TGCGCCAGCGGCCCCTACGGACTAGCGGGAGAGCAAGAGACCCAGTACTTC.

This chain's CDR3 is CSAEPPREARNEQFF. In DNA, the CDR3 is TGCAGCGCCGAACCTCCGCGGGAGGCCCGCAATGAGCAGTTCTTC. The rearrangement uses TRBV29-1 and TRBJ2-1, with 8 bases fitting TRBD2. Germline V CDR1 and CDR2: SQVTM, ANQGSEA. Unmatched junction bases numbered 14, after V lost 7 bases and J lost 6 bases. The CDR3 length is 15 residues.

The rearrangement joins TRBV7-9 to TRBJ1-2; TRBD1 aligns across 7 bases. Losses at the gene ends were 7 bases for V and 5 bases for J; bases not matched to a gene: 10. This CDR3 comprises 14 residues. CDR1 SEHNR and CDR2 FQNEAQ come from the germline V gene (reference sequence). As DNA, the CDR3 is TGTGCCAGCAAATGGGGCAGGGGGTTTTATGGCTACACCTTC. Amino acid sequence: CASKWGRGFYGYTF.

As concerns this clonotype: Germline is not matched at one junction end, which may reflect a read error. This chain joins TRBV6-6 and TRBJ1-3; D remains unclear. This CDR3 has 15 amino acids. Germline-derived CDR1 and CDR2 are MNHNY and SVGAGI (reference sequence). Here the CDR3 reads CAGSYSENPGNTIYF. CDR3 sequence (DNA): TGTGCCGGCAGTTACTCGGAGAACCCTGGAAACACCATATATTTT.

This clonotype was observed at least ten times. J is TRBJ2-3 and V is TRBV5-1; 7 bases fit TRBD1. Germline V lookup: CDR1 SGHRS, CDR2 YFSETQ. The V segment lost 1 base and the J segment 5 bases; nucleotides outside the gene matches: 7. The CDR3 has 15 amino acids. The CDR3 sequence: CASSLRQGIGDTQYF. CDR3 DNA sequence: TGCGCCAGCAGCTTGAGACAGGGAATTGGAGATACGCAGTATTTT.

Points on this clonotype: Being one base from a much bigger clone, this may be a read error. The chain carries TRBV2 and TRBJ1-1; the D is unclear. Germline loops: CDR1 SNHLY, CDR2 FYNNEI. The CDR3 totals 13 residues. The CDR3 is CASSYTENTEAIF. The DNA for the CDR3 is TGTGCCAGCAGTTATACAGAGAACACTGAAGCTATCTTT.

The table lists this clonotype with many counts. The chain uses TRBV21-1 and TRBJ2-4; the D call TRBD1 from the table was never checked on the DNA. TRBV21-1 is designated a pseudogene. This CDR3 contains 18 residues. CDR3 sequence (DNA): TGTGCCAGCAGCAAAGACAGGACGTTAAAAGTAGCCAAAAACATTCAGTACTTC. This sequence encodes CASSKDRTLKVAKNIQYF.

With regard to this clonotype: One junction end disagrees with the germline gene, perhaps due to a read error. The chain has TRBV7-9 and TRBJ2-2; D possibly corresponds to TRBD1 (5 bases). The CDR3 runs to 16 residues. The germline V gene encodes CDR1 SEHNR and CDR2 FQNEAQ (reference sequence). The CDR3 sequence: CASTLVLQGWTGELFF. The CDR3, as DNA: TGTGCCAGCACCTTAGTTCTTCAGGGTTGGACCGGTGAGTTGTTTTTT.

Comments on this clonotype: One junction end disagrees with the germline gene, perhaps due to a read error. The CDR3 loop reads CASSLAPDRFNEQFF. CDR3 coding DNA: TGTGCCAGTAGCTTAGCCCCGGACAGATTCAATGAGCAGTTCTTC. The chain links TRBV5-5 to TRBJ2-1; a weak D match, TRBD1 (6 bases). Germline V gene data show CDR1 as SGHKS and CDR2 as YYEKEE (reference sequence). The CDR3 has 15 amino acids.

This rearrangement joins TRBV13 to TRBJ2-7; D ambiguous. There are 14 residues in the CDR3. Trimming left V 4 bases short and J 6 bases short, with 16 bases between. Germline assignment: CDR1 PRHDT and CDR2 FYEKMQ (reference sequence). The CDR3 loop reads CASSSYTYSGEQYF. The CDR3 DNA reads as TGTGCCAGCAGCTCCTATACTTATTCGGGCGAGCAGTACTTC.

Points on this clonotype: This may be a read error: a much more frequent sequence differs by one nucleotide. The V call is TRBV2, the J call TRBJ1-2; D is undetermined. Germline CDR1 SNHLY, CDR2 FYNNEI. The CDR3 is 14 residues long. The CDR3 DNA follows: TGTGCCAGCATTGAAGATCTGGGGAGCGGTGGCTACACCTTC. Residues: CASIEDLGSGGYTF.

Points on this clonotype: The conserved phenylalanine or tryptophan normally closing the CDR3 is absent here, so this likely arose from a read error. V gene TRBV15 combines with J gene TRBJ2-5; D is possibly TRBD2 (5 bases). Trimming took 7 bases from V and 1 from J, leaving 19 bases between them. Germline V gene lookup returns CDR1 LNHNV and CDR2 YYDKDF (reference sequence). This CDR3 spans 16 amino acids. CDR3 sequence reads: CATNSDGGGLQETQYI. In nucleotides, the CDR3 is TGTGCCACCAACAGCGATGGCGGAGGACTCCAAGAGACCCAGTACATC.

This clonotype showed up just once. The chain recombines TRBV6-2 or TRBV6-3 with TRBJ1-5; 8 bases are a match to TRBD1. V dropped 9 bases and J dropped 2; count of bases not matched to a gene: 21. Looked up from germline, CDR1 is MNHEY and CDR2 is SVGEGT. The CDR3 has 19 residues. The CDR3 loop is CARCTKGQVSILGNQPQHF. The CDR3, as DNA: TGTGCCAGATGTACCAAGGGACAGGTTTCGATATTGGGCAATCAGCCCCAGCATTTT.

As regards this clonotype: The CDR3 carries no conserved terminal phenylalanine or tryptophan, so it likely arises from a read error. The chain recombines TRBV29-1 with TRBJ2-7; maybe TRBD2 (6 bases). Germline V lookup: CDR1 SQVTM, CDR2 ANQGSEA. The CDR3 sequence is 13 residues long. CDR3 region: CSVAGTPPYVQYL. CDR3 sequence (DNA): TGCAGCGTTGCCGGGACTCCCCCCTACGTGCAGTACCTC.